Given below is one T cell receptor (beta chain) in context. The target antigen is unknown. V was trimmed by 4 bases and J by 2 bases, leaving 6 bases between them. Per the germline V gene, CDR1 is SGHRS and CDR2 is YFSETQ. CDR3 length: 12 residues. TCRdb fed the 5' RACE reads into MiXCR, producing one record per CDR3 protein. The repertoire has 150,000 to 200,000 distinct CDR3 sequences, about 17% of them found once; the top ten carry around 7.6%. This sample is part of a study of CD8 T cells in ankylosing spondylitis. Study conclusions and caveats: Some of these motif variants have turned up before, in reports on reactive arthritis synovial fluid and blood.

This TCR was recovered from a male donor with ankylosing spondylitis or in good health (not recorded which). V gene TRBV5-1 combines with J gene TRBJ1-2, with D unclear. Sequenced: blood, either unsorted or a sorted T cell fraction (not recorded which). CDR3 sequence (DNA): TGCGCCAGCAGCGAGGCAAACTATGGCTACACCTTC. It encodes CASSEANYGYTF.